This TCR beta chain appears in the sequencing data of a study of identical twins. Study findings and constraints: The study found weaker excess twin sharing in beta out-of-frame sequences. A partial confounding effect on zero-insertion analyses could come from invariant MAIT and iNKT cells. Low generation-probability sequences were in excess among twin-shared out-of-frame alpha sequences. The abundant beta clonotypes from cord blood had fewer insertions, and memory repertoires had none of this.

Germline lookup yields CDR1 SQVTM and CDR2 ANQGSEA. Trimming pared 5 bases from V and 4 bases from J, leaving 14 bases between. The CDR3 spans 13 residues. In TCRdb, the 5' RACE reads were re-called with MiXCR into one record per CDR3 protein. Counted here are 450,000 or so distinct CDR3 sequences, approximately 17% occurring once; the ten biggest clones make up 9.5% to 15%. This clonotype was counted ten times or more. Its specificity is not known. The sequenced sample consisted of naive T cells sorted from blood. The gene calls are TRBV29-1 and TRBJ1-2, with no clear D. This clonotype was obtained from a man between 45 and 60 years old in good health. This chain's CDR3 is CSVLTPTGYGYTF. The CDR3 region has the DNA TGCAGCGTTTTGACTCCGACCGGCTATGGCTACACCTTC.